The 3 T cell receptor beta chains in this list originate from one sample, sequenced in a study of blood T cell repertoires in COVID-19. Clones were sequenced by immunoSEQ multiplex PCR, and TCRdb holds only the in-frame ones, with some missing. The table includes some 48,000 clones, around 73% detected once. Sequenced input: PBMCs or T cells enriched from blood (not recorded which). All receptors come from a woman aged 45-60 years with acute COVID-19.

This sequence joins TRBV29-1 and TRBJ2-1; possibly TRBD2 for D (5 bases). V was trimmed by 4 bases and J by 1 base, leaving 11 bases between them. The CDR3 extends over 14 amino acids. Germline assignment: CDR1 SQVTM and CDR2 ANQGSEA. This CDR3 reads CSVVTSISYNEQFF. Written as DNA, the CDR3 is TGCAGCGTTGTTACTAGTATTTCCTACAATGAGCAGTTCTTC.

The chain is built from TRBV3-1 (or the pseudogene TRBV3-2) and TRBJ1-5; 8 bases fit TRBD1. With V trimmed by 4 bases and J by 4 bases, 3 bases remained unmatched. The CDR3 length is 14 residues. Germline V gene lookup returns CDR1 LGHDT and CDR2 YNNKEL (reference sequence). CDR3: CASSPTGGNQPQHF. As DNA, the CDR3 is TGTGCCAGCAGCCCAACAGGGGGGAATCAGCCCCAGCATTTT.

This chain links TRBV5-1 with TRBJ1-1, with 10 positions matching TRBD1. The CDR3 covers 15 residues. J lost 5 bases, V lost 0 bases, and 4 bases had no gene match. Germline V gene data show CDR1 as SGHRS and CDR2 as YFSETQ. For the CDR3, the DNA is TGCGCCAGCAGCTTGGAGGGACAGGGGAGGACTGAAGCTTTCTTT. Translating gives CASSLEGQGRTEAFF.